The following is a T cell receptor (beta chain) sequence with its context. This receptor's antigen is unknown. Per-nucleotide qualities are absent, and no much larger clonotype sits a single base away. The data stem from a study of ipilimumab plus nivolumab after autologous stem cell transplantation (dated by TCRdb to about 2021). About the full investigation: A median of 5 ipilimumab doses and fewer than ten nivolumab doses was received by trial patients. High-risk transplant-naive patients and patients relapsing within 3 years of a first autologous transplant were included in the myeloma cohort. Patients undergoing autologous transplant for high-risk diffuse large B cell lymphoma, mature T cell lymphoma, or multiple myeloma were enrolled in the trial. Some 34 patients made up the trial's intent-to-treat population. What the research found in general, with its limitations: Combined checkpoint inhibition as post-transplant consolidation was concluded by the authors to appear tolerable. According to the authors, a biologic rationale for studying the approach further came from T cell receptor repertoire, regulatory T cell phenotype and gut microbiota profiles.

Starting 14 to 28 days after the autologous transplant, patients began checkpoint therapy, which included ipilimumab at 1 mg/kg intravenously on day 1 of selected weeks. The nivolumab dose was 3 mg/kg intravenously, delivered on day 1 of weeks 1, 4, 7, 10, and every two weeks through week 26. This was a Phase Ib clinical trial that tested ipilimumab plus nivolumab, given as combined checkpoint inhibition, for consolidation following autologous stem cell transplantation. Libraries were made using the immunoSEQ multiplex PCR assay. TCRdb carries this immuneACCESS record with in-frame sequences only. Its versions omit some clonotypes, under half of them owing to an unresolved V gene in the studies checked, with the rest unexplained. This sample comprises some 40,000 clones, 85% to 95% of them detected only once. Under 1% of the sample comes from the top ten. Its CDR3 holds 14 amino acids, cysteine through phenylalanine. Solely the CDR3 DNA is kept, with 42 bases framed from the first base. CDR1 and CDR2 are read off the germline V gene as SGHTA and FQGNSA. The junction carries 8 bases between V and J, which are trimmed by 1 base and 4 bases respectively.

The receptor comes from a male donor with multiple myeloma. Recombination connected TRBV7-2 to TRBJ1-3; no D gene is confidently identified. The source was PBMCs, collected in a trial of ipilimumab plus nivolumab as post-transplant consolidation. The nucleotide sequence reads TGTGCCAGCAGCTTAGATGGCAGAGGAAACACCATATATTTT. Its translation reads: CASSLDGRGNTIYF.